The TCR beta chain described here comes from a study of beta chain features in type 1 diabetes. General study points: Shorter TCRB CDR3s, moderately but significantly so, were found in Type 1 diabetes patients in all four CD4+ subsets.

This clone was observed a handful of times. The antigen is not known. The investigators reverse transcribed all of the isolated RNA, so they sequenced expressed TCRB transcripts. The data were produced by immunoSEQ multiplex PCR, yet TCRdb's version contains in-frame clones alone and is incomplete. The sample yields roughly 350,000 clones, approximately 9.9% seen once. CDR1 MNHEY and CDR2 SVGAGI come from the germline V gene. The CDR3 length is 15 residues. V was cut by 0 bases and J by 3 bases, with 12 bases left in between. Sampling consisted of one heparinised blood draw per donor, averaging approximately 100 mL.

This TCR was sampled from a woman aged 25 to 39 in good health. Source material: naive CD4+ T cells from blood. The J gene is TRBJ2-7, the V gene TRBV6-5, with D hard to call. CDR3 sequence (DNA): TGTGCCAGCAGTTACTCGTTCCGGGTGGGCTACGAGCAGTACTTC. Translating gives CASSYSFRVGYEQYF.